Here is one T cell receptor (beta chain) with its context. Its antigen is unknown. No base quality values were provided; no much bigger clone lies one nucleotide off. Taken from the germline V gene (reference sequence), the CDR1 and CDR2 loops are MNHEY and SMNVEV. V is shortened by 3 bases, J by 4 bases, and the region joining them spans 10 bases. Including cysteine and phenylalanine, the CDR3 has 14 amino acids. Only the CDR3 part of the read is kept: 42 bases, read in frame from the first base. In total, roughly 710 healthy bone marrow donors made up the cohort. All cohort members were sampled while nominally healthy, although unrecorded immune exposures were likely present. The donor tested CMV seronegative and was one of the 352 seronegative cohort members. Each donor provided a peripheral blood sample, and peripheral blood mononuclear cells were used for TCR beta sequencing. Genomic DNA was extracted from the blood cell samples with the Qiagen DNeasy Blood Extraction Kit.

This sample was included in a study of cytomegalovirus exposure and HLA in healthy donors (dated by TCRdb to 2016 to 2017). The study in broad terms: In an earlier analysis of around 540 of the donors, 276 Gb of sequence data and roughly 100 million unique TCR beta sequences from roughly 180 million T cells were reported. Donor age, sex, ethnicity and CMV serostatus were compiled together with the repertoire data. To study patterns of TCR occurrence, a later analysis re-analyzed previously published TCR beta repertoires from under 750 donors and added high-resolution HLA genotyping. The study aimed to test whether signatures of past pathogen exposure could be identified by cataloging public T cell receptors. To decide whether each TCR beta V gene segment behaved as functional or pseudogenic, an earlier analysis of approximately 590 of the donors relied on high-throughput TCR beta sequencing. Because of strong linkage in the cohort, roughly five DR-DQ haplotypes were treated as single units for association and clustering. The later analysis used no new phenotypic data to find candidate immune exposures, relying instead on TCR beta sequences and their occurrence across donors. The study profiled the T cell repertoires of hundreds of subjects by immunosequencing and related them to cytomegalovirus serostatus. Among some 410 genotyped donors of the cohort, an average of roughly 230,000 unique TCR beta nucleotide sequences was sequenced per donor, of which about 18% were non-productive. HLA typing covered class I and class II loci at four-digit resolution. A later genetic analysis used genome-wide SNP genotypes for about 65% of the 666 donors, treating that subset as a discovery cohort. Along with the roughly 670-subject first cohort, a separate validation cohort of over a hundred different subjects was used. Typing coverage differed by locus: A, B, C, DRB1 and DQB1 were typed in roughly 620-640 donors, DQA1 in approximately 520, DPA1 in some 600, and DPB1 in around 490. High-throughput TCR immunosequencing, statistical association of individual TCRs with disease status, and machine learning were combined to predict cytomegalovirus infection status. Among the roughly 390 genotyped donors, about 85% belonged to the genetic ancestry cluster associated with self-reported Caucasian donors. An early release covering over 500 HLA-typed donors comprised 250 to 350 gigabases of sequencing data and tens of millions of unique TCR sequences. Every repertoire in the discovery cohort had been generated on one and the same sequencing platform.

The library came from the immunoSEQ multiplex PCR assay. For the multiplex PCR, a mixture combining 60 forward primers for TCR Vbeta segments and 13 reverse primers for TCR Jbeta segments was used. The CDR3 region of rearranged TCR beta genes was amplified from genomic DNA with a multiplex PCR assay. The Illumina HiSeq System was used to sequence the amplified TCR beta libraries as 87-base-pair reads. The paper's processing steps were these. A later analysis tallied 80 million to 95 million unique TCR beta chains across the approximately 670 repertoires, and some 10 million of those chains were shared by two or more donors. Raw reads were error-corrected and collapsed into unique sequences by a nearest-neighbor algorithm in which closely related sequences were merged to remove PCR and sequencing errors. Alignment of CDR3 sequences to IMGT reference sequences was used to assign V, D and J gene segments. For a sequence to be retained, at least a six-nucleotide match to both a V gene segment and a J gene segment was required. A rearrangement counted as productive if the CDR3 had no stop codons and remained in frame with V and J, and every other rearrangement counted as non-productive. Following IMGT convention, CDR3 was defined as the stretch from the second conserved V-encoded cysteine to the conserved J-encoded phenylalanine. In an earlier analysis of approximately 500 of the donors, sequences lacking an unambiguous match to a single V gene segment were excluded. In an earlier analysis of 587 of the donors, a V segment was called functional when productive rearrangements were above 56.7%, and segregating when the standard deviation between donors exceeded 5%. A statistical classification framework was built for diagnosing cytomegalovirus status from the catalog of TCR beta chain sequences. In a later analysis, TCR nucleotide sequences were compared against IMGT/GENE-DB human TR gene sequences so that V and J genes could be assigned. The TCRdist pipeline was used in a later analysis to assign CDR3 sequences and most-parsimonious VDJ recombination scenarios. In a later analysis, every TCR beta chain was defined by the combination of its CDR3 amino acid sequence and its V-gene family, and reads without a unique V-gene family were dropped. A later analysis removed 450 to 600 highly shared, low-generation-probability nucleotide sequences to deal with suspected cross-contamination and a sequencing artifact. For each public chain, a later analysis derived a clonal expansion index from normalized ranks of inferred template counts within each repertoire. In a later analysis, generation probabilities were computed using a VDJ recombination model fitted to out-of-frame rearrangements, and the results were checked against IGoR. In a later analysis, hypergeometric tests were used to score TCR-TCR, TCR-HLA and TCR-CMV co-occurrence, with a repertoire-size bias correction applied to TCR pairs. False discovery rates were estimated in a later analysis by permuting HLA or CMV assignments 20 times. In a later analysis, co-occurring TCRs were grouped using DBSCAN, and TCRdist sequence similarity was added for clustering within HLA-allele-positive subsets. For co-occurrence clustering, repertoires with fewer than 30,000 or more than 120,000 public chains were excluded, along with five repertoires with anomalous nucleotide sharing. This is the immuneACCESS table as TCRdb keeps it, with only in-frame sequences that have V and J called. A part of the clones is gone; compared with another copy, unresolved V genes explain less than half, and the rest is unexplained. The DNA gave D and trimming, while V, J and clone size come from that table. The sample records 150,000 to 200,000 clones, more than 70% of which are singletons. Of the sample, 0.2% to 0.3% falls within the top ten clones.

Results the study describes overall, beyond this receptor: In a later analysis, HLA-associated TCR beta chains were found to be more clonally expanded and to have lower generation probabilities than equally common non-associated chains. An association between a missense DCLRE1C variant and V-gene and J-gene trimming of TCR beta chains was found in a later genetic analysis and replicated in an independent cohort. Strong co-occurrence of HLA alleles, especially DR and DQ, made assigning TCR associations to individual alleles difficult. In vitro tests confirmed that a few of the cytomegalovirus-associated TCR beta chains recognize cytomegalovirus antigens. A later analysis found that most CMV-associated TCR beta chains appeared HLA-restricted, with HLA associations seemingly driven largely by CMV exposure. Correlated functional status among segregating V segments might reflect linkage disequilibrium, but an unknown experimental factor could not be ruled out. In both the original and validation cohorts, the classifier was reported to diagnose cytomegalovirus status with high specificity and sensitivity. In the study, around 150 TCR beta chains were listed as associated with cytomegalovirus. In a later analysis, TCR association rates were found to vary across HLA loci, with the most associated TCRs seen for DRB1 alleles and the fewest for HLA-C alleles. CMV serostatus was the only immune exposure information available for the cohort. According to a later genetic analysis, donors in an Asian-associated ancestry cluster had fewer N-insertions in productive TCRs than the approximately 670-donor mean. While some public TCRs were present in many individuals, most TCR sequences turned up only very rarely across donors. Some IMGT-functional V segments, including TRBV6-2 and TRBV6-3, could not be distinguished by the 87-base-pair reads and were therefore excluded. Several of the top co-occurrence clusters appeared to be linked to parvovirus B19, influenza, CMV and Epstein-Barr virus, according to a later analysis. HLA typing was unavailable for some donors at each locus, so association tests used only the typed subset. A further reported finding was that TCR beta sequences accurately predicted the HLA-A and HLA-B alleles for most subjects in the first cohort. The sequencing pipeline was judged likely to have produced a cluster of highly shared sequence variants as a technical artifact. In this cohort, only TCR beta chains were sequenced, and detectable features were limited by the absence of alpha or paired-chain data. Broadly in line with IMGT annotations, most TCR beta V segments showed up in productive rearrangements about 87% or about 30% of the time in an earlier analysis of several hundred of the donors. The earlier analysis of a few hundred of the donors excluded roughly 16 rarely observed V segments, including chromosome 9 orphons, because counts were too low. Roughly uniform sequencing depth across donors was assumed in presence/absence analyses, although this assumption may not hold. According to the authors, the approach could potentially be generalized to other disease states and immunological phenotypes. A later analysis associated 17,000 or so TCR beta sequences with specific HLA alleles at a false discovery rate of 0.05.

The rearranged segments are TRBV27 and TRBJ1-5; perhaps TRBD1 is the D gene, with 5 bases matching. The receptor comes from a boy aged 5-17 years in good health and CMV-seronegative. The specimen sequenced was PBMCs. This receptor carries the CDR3 CASSFQGGNQPQHF. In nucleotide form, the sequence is TGTGCCAGCAGTTTCCAGGGCGGTAATCAGCCCCAGCATTTT.